The 23 T cell receptor beta chains in this list originate from one sample, sequenced in a study of cytomegalovirus exposure and HLA in healthy donors. It was with 60 Vbeta and 13 Jbeta primers that the PCR ran. The method was immunoSEQ multiplex PCR; TCRdb's version includes in-frame clones alone and lacks a portion of them. Among over 150,000 clones listed, 70% to 80% were seen once. The sample taken for sequencing was PBMCs. Receptors originate from a woman aged 45-65 years in good health and CMV-seronegative.

The V and J genes are TRBV7-9 and TRBJ2-3; a weak D match, TRBD2 (5 bases). The germline V gene encodes CDR1 SEHNR and CDR2 FQNEAQ (reference sequence). The CDR3 is 16 residues long. The V end lost 1 base, the J end lost 5 bases, and 16 bases lay between the germline ends. The CDR3 nucleotides are TGTGCCAGCAGCTTAGATCAACCGGGGTCGATAGATACGCAGTATTTT. It yields the protein CASSLDQPGSIDTQYF.

The V and J genes are TRBV7-9 and TRBJ1-2; D may be TRBD1 (6 bases). Trimming removed 1 base from V and 4 bases from J, with 10 bases in between. Germline loops: CDR1 SEHNR, CDR2 FQNEAQ (reference sequence). This CDR3 is built from 14 residues. CDR3 sequence: CASSLEDRFYGYTF. CDR3 DNA sequence: TGTGCCAGCAGCTTAGAGGACAGATTCTATGGCTACACCTTC.

The genes are TRBV10-3 and TRBJ1-1, with TRBD1 matching 9 bases. Germline V CDR1 and CDR2: ENHRY, SYGVKD. Trimming cost V 3 bases and J 1 base; bases outside gene matches: 3. The CDR3 loop spans 15 amino acids. Here the CDR3 DNA reads TGTGCCATCAGTGAACTGACAGGGGGGAACACTGAAGCTTTCTTT. This encodes CAISELTGGNTEAFF.

This sequence joins TRBV5-4 and TRBJ1-6; the D is unclear. This CDR3 comprises 12 residues. Germline V gene sequence: CDR1 SGHNT, CDR2 YYREEE (reference sequence). Trimming took off 2 bases at V and 11 bases at J, with 8 bases between the two ends. In DNA, the CDR3 is TGTGCCAGCAGCTTTAACAGAACACCCCTCCACTTT. Encoded protein: CASSFNRTPLHF.

This chain uses TRBV5-1 with TRBJ1-4; TRBD1 aligns across 9 bases. CDR3 length: 14 amino acids. V was clipped by 2 bases and J by 7 bases; unmatched bases: 3. Looked up from germline, CDR1 is SGHRS and CDR2 is YFSETQ. CDR3: CASSLQGAGEKLFF. CDR3 DNA sequence: TGCGCCAGCAGCTTACAGGGGGCGGGTGAAAAACTGTTTTTT.

The CDR3 here is CASSQSGTPKTYNEQFF. CDR3 nucleotide sequence: TGCGCCAGCAGCCAATCCGGGACTCCAAAAACCTACAATGAGCAGTTCTTC. The V gene is TRBV4-1, the J gene TRBJ2-1; D may be TRBD2 (6 bases). The V end was cut by 2 bases, the J end by 2 bases, with 16 bases between. The CDR3 runs to 17 residues. Germline V gene data show CDR1 as MGHRA and CDR2 as YSYEKL.

This chain joins TRBV28 and TRBJ1-5; tentatively, D is TRBD1 (5 bases). The CDR3 has 14 amino acids. Germline lookup yields CDR1 MDHEN and CDR2 SYDVKM. Trimming stripped 6 bases from V and 2 bases from J, with 11 bases between. CDR3 in DNA: TGTGCCAGCAGGAATAGGGGTGGCAATCAGCCCCAGCATTTT. Encoded protein: CASRNRGGNQPQHF.

The chain combines TRBV4-3 with TRBJ1-4; TRBD1 matches at 8 bases. Germline-derived CDR1 and CDR2 are LGHNA and YSLEER. This CDR3 spans 16 amino acids. V lost 0 bases and J lost 5; bases outside the gene matches: 5. DNA for the CDR3: TGCGCCAGCAGCCAAGATCCGAGACAGGGGAATGAAAAACTGTTTTTT. Translating gives CASSQDPRQGNEKLFF.

This chain uses TRBV4-3 with TRBJ1-2; D perhaps matches TRBD1 (6 bases). Germline V gene sequence: CDR1 LGHNA, CDR2 YSLEER. V gave up 0 bases and J gave up 4 bases, with 12 bases separating them. The CDR3 has 15 residues. The CDR3 loop reads CASSQDWGLLYGYTF. The DNA of the CDR3 is TGCGCCAGCAGCCAAGATTGGGGGCTGCTCTATGGCTACACCTTC.

This clone has only a few counts. The chain combines TRBV6-5 with TRBJ2-7, with TRBD2 matching over 8 bases. V lost 0 bases to trimming and J lost 4 bases; unmatched junction nucleotides: 5. The germline gives CDR1 MNHEY, CDR2 SVGAGI. The CDR3 contains 15 residues. CDR3 DNA sequence: TGTGCCAGCAGTTACTCAATAGCGGGATCTTACGAGCAGTACTTC. It encodes CASSYSIAGSYEQYF.

The J gene is TRBJ2-2, the V gene TRBV6-1, with 8 bases identical to TRBD1. V shed 7 bases, J shed 5 bases, and the junction held 3 bases outside the gene matches. CDR1 is MNHNS and CDR2 is SASEGT in the germline V gene. The CDR3 length is 13 residues. CDR3 in DNA: TGTGCCAGCAAGGACAGGGCTACCGGGGAGCTGTTTTTT. Protein: CASKDRATGELFF.

This chain joins TRBV4-2 and TRBJ1-2; possible D gene TRBD1, 6 bases. The CDR3 spans 14 residues. From germline, CDR1 is LGHNA and CDR2 YNFKEQ. Trimming removed 0 bases at V and 6 bases at J, with 11 bases between. In DNA, the CDR3 is TGTGCCAGCAGCCAAGAAGGGGGGGCGGATGGCTACACCTTC. This sequence encodes CASSQEGGADGYTF.

CDR3 loop: CASSETGFSSYNEQFF. In DNA form, the CDR3 reads TGTGCCAGCAGCGAGACAGGGTTTAGCTCCTACAATGAGCAGTTCTTC. This chain uses TRBV7-6 with TRBJ2-1; 7 bases map to TRBD1. Trimming cost V 5 bases and J 0 bases; bases outside gene matches: 7. From germline, CDR1 is SGHVS and CDR2 FNYEAQ. This CDR3 contains 16 residues.

This clone came up a few times. This sequence joins TRBV5-1 and TRBJ2-1, with TRBD2 identical over 13 bases. The CDR3 has 16 residues. Germline assignment: CDR1 SGHRS and CDR2 YFSETQ. V was pared by 4 bases and J by 7 bases, with 8 bases of the junction left unmatched. The CDR3 nucleotides are TGCGCCAGCAGCCTAGGACTAGCGGGGGCTAAGAATGAGCAGTTCTTC. This encodes CASSLGLAGAKNEQFF.

The V and J genes are TRBV6-1 and TRBJ1-2, with D possibly matching TRBD1 (5 bases). V was trimmed by 7 bases and J by 2 bases, leaving 14 bases between them. Per the germline V gene, CDR1 is MNHNS and CDR2 is SASEGT. CDR3 size: 14 residues. The CDR3 nucleotides read TGTGCCAGCACCCCGGGGGTAGGGAACTATGGCTACACCTTC. Residues: CASTPGVGNYGYTF.

This chain links TRBV7-8 with TRBJ1-1; 7 nucleotides line up with TRBD1. The CDR3 length is 14 residues. CDR1 and CDR2 (germline): SGHVS, FQNEAQ. Unmatched junction bases numbered 2, after V lost 1 base and J lost 3 bases. CDR3 sequence (DNA): TGTGCCAGCAGCTTAGAGAGGGGGCACACTGAAGCTTTCTTT. This codes for CASSLERGHTEAFF.

This rearrangement joins TRBV6-5 to TRBJ2-5, with a tentative D call TRBD2 (6 bases). Germline loops: CDR1 MNHEY, CDR2 SVGAGI. This CDR3 has 14 residues. V gave up 0 bases and J gave up 5 bases, with 10 bases separating them. For the CDR3, the DNA is TGTGCCAGCAGTTACTCGCCAGGGAGGGAGACCCAGTACTTC. It yields the protein CASSYSPGRETQYF.

A single count supports this clone. V gene TRBV2 combines with J gene TRBJ1-6, with D possibly matching TRBD1 (6 bases). Germline-derived CDR1 and CDR2 are SNHLY and FYNNEI. V lost 4 bases and J lost 10, with 17 bases in between. CDR3 length: 15 residues. This CDR3 is CASSALQGVGSPLHF. The CDR3 DNA sequence: TGTGCCAGCAGTGCCCTACAGGGAGTTGGGTCACCCCTCCACTTT.

The chain links TRBV12-1 to TRBJ2-7; TRBD2, the table's D call, was not compared with the DNA. TRBV12-1 is annotated as a pseudogene. The CDR3 is 15 residues long. The DNA of the CDR3 is TGTGCCAGCAGCACCACTCTCCGCGCCTCCTACGAGCAGTACTTC. Translation: CASSTTLRASYEQYF.

The chain recombines TRBV5-4 with TRBJ1-3, with TRBD1 matching over 8 bases. The germline V gene has CDR1 SGHNT and CDR2 YYREEE (reference sequence). V lost 3 bases, J lost 4 bases, and 12 bases stayed unmatched. This CDR3 has 17 amino acids. This chain's CDR3 is CASSSPAQGADGNTIYF. The CDR3 nucleotides read TGTGCCAGCAGCTCGCCGGCCCAGGGGGCGGACGGAAACACCATATATTTT.

The chain couples TRBV29-1 to TRBJ2-1; tentative D call: TRBD2 (6 bases). This CDR3 is built from 14 residues. Per the germline V gene, CDR1 is SQVTM and CDR2 is ANQGSEA. Between the trimmed V and J ends, which lost 5 bases and 4 bases, there was a span of 15 bases. The CDR3, as DNA: TGCAGCGTTATCAAGGGTGGAGGGTACAATGAGCAGTTCTTC. Translated: CSVIKGGGYNEQFF.

The rearrangement links TRBV19 to TRBJ1-5; D is undetermined. Germline loops: CDR1 LNHDA, CDR2 SQIVND (reference sequence). V lost 6 bases and J lost 2, with 17 bases in between. The length of the CDR3 is 16 residues. Written as DNA, the CDR3 is TGTGCCAGTAGGACACGGGGAGGGTATGGCAATCAGCCCCAGCATTTT. This translates into CASRTRGGYGNQPQHF.

The chain has TRBV28 and TRBJ1-2; TRBD1 is a possible D gene (6 bases). Per germline, CDR1 MDHEN and CDR2 SYDVKM. The length of the CDR3 is 18 residues. The V gene lost 5 bases and the J gene lost 4 bases, with 26 bases spanning the gap. The CDR3 is CASSPRTERHPILYGYTF. Here the CDR3 DNA reads TGTGCCAGCAGTCCCCGGACAGAAAGGCACCCGATACTCTATGGCTACACCTTC.